This is a list of T cell receptor beta chains from one sample in a study of blood T cells in healthy people across ages. Each CDR3 protein is one row after TCRdb ran MiXCR on the 5' RACE reads. Of hundreds of thousands of distinct CDR3 sequences listed, about 42% are singletons. Specimen: blood. These receptors came from a man aged 55 to 70 in good health. CDR3s include the opening cysteine and the closing phenylalanine or tryptophan. A D gene is named only where the DNA matches it firmly. Clone size, where shown, is once, few, many, or a class for clones that have expanded.

j_call clone_size v_call cdr3_length d_call cdr3_nt cdr3_aa
TRBJ2-5 - TRBV20-1 13 TRBD2 TGCAGTGCGCGACTAGCGGGGCGAGAGACCCAGTACTTC CSARLAGRETQYF
TRBJ2-2 - TRBV7-3 13 - TGTGCCAGCAGCATTACAGCCACCGGGGAGCTGTTTTTT CASSITATGELFF
TRBJ1-5 few TRBV20-1 14 - TGCAGTGCTAGCAGGGTAGGAGGCAATCAGCCCCAGCATTTT CSASRVGGNQPQHF
TRBJ2-3 - TRBV4-2 18 TRBD2 TGTGCCAGCAGCCAAGAAGCTTCTGGGACTAGCGGGGGGGATACGCAGTATTTT CASSQEASGTSGGDTQYF
TRBJ2-5 - TRBV9 14 - TGTGCCAGCAGCGTAGTGGGGGGCGGGGAGACCCAGTACTTC CASSVVGGGETQYF
TRBJ2-7 - TRBV5-1 14 TRBD1 TGCGCCAGCAGCAATGACAGGGGCCGGAACGAGCAGTACTTC CASSNDRGRNEQYF
TRBJ2-5 - TRBV10-3 17 TRBD2 TGTGCCATCAGTAGGATAGCGGGGGTCCCTATCCAAGAGACCCAGTACTTC CAISRIAGVPIQETQYF
TRBJ1-6 - TRBV27 17 TRBD1 TGTGCCAGCAGTTTATCGAGGGGGACAGTGGGTAATTCACCCCTCCACTTT CASSLSRGTVGNSPLHF
TRBJ2-7 - TRBV12-3/TRBV12-4 18 TRBD2 TGTGCCAGCAGTCTAAAACGGGGGGGCCAGGCAAGGGCCTACGAGCAGTACTTC CASSLKRGGQARAYEQYF
TRBJ1-1 - TRBV7-9 14 - TGTGCCAGCAGCCTTTATCCGGTGAACACTGAAGCTTTCTTT CASSLYPVNTEAFF
TRBJ2-5 - TRBV6-2/TRBV6-3 14 - TGTGCCAGCAGATTTCGGCGGGTACAAGAGACCCAGTACTTC CASRFRRVQETQYF
TRBJ2-7 few TRBV28 12 TRBD1 TGTGCCAGCACGGGACAGGGTCACGAGCAGTACTTC CASTGQGHEQYF
TRBJ2-1 few TRBV25-1 17 - TGTGCCAGCAGTGGGTCGGGGACGACGAGTTGGGACAATGAGCAGTTCTTC CASSGSGTTSWDNEQFF
TRBJ1-1 - TRBV30 15 - TGTGCCTCCCGACTCCTGCTCGGCGTGAACACTGAAGCTTTCTTT CASRLLLGVNTEAFF
TRBJ2-7 - TRBV2 13 - TGTGCCAGCCAATGGACGGGGCACTACGAGCAGTACTTC CASQWTGHYEQYF
TRBJ1-5 - TRBV6-1 16 - TGTGCCAGCAGTGAAACCCACGGCAGCGGCAATCAGCCCCAGCATTTT CASSETHGSGNQPQHF
TRBJ2-7 - TRBV6-2/TRBV6-3 12 - TGTGCCAGCAGTAAAAATAAGAATGAGCAGTACTTC CASSKNKNEQYF
TRBJ1-1 - TRBV20-1 13 - TGCAGTGCTAGAGCAACGGGGAACACTGAAGCTTTCTTT CSARATGNTEAFF
TRBJ2-5 - TRBV14 14 - TGTGCCAGCAGCCAAGGTCACACTACGGAGACCCAGTACTTC CASSQGHTTETQYF
TRBJ1-4 - TRBV3-1 15 - TGTGCCAGCAGCCAAGAAGGGGTAATGAGGGAAAAACTGTTTTTT CASSQEGVMREKLFF
TRBJ1-4 - TRBV6-6 16 TRBD1 TGTGCCAGCAGCCCGACAGGGCGGGCAGCTAATGAAAAACTGTTTTTT CASSPTGRAANEKLFF
TRBJ2-7 few TRBV5-1 14 TRBD1 TGCGCCAGCACACCGGGACAGGCGACCTACGAGCAGTACTTC CASTPGQATYEQYF
TRBJ1-2 - TRBV9 11 - TGTGCCAGCAGCGGCAATCGAGGCTACACCTTC CASSGNRGYTF
TRBJ2-1 - TRBV29-1 22 TRBD2 TGCAGCGTTGAACGGGGAGGGCAGGCAGCAAAAAGGGCGTTGGGATCCTACAATGAGCAGTTCTTC CSVERGGQAAKRALGSYNEQFF
TRBJ2-7 few TRBV4-3 14 - TGCGCCAGCAGCCAAAGGGACGGGACCTACGAGCAGTACTTC CASSQRDGTYEQYF
TRBJ1-4 few TRBV6-6 13 - TGTGCCAGCAGTGACCAGGGTCGAGAAAAACTGTTTTTT CASSDQGREKLFF
TRBJ2-4 few TRBV6-1 15 TRBD1 TGTGCCAGCACTTATACAGGGGCAGGTAGAAACATTCAGTACTTC CASTYTGAGRNIQYF
TRBJ2-1 - TRBV4-1 16 TRBD2 TGCGCCAGCAGCCAAGGGGGGGGGAACTCCTACAATGAGCAGTTCTTC CASSQGGGNSYNEQFF
TRBJ2-7 - TRBV6-2/TRBV6-3 13 - TGTGCCAGCAGTTTTCGTCGGGACCACGAGCAGTACTTC CASSFRRDHEQYF
TRBJ2-1 few TRBV12-3/TRBV12-4 13 - TGTGCCAGCAGTGTGGAGCGGTTCAATGAGCAGTTCTTC CASSVERFNEQFF
TRBJ2-1 - TRBV18 16 TRBD2 TGTGCCAGCTCACCACCGGCGGGGGGTGTGCGGAATGAGCAGTTCTTC CASSPPAGGVRNEQFF
TRBJ2-1 few TRBV28 14 - TGTGCCAGCAGTTGGACTTACCTCTACAATGAGCAGTTCTTC CASSWTYLYNEQFF
TRBJ2-7 few TRBV4-3 14 - TGCGCCAGCAGCCAAGAAGGACACAGCTACGAGCAGTACTTC CASSQEGHSYEQYF
TRBJ1-5 - TRBV6-5 13 - TGTGCCAGCAGGACCAAGGGACGGGGGCCCCAGCATTTT CASRTKGRGPQHF
TRBJ2-5 few TRBV2 13 TRBD1 TGTGCCAGTACCCGACAGGGTTTCAATGAGCAGTACTTC CASTRQGFNEQYF
TRBJ1-6 once TRBV6-2/TRBV6-3 16 - TGTGCCAGCAGCCCCCGGGGACTAAAAGAGGATTCACCCCTCCACTTT CASSPRGLKEDSPLHF
TRBJ2-3 few TRBV7-2 17 TRBD2 TGTGCCAGCAGCTTCGGAAGCATAGCGGGGGGGGGAGATACGCAGTATTTT CASSFGSIAGGGDTQYF
TRBJ2-2 - TRBV5-1 15 - TGCGCCAGCAGCCGGGGTGGACACGAGCCCGGGGAGCTGTTTTTT CASSRGGHEPGELFF